This T cell receptor beta chain was recovered during a study of beta chain features in type 1 diabetes. The ends lost 2 bases at V and 8 bases at J; junction bases unmatched: 9. CDR3 size: 15 residues. The V gene's germline CDR1 is SGHTA and CDR2 FQGNSA. A CD45RO/CCR7/CD25/CD127/CD95/CD27 panel sorted naive, central memory, regulatory and stem cell-like memory CD4+ cells. Each of the sorted populations had a purity greater than 98%. Investigators reverse transcribed all isolated RNA, so they sequenced expressed TCRB transcripts. Some clones are missing from TCRdb's copy, which holds only in-frame ones; the method was immunoSEQ multiplex PCR. The sample includes about 620,000 clones, around 15% seen only once; the top ten take about 0.093%. The study, taken as a whole, reports: Researchers report that Type 1 diabetes patients had moderately but significantly shorter TCRB CDR3s across all four CD4+ subsets.

This clone has only a few counts. The antigen remains unidentified. The TCR originated in a man younger than 35 in good health. Sample: naive CD4+ T cells from blood. The chain joins TRBV7-2 to TRBJ2-1, with TRBD1 matching 7 bases. The CDR3 loop is CASSLFRDSVDEQFF. In DNA form, the CDR3 reads TGTGCCAGCAGCTTATTCCGGGACAGTGTCGATGAGCAGTTCTTC. The variable domain in full, completed from reference TRBV7-2 and TRBJ2-1, reads GAGVSQSPSNKVTEKGKDVELRCDPISGHTALYWYRQSLGQGLEFLIYFQGNSAPDKSGLPSDRFSAERTGGSVSTLTIQRTQQEDSAVYLCASSLFRDSVDEQFFGPGTRLTVL.